This T cell receptor beta chain was identified during a study of low-dose radiotherapy and immunotherapy resistance in tumors. First-strand cDNA used TRAV- and TRBV-specific primers, covering alpha and beta chains. Using a constant-region primer together with a V-primer adapter, TCRs were subjected to roughly 18 PCR cycles of amplification. The mRNA that was isolated underwent amplification by in vitro transcription. A single record per CDR3 protein comes from TCRdb applying MiXCR to the reads. The sample gives fewer than 110,000 distinct CDR3 sequences, less than 25% of which show up once; about 4% is in the top ten. Time point indicated: after trial treatment. Treatment in this sample: LDRT plus nivolumab, ipilimumab, low-dose cyclophosphamide and aspirin (RACIN trial). Germline CDR1 reads SGHAT; CDR2 reads FQNNGV. The V end was cut by 1 base, the J end by 1 base, with 4 bases between. This CDR3 comprises 13 residues.

This clonotype was counted ten times or more. This chain joins TRBV11-2 and TRBJ2-5; the D is unclear. The specimen comprised PBMCs, sampled after low-dose radiotherapy plus immunotherapy. The sequence was obtained from a male donor with prostate cancer. CDR3 in DNA: TGTGCCAGCAGCTTAGGCAGCCAAGAGACCCAGTACTTC. Translated: CASSLGSQETQYF. Based on the CDR3 plus reference TRBV11-2 and TRBJ2-5, the full variable domain is EAGVAQSPRYKIIEKRQSVAFWCNPISGHATLYWYQQILGQGPKLLIQFQNNGVVDDSQLPKDRFSAERLKGVDSTLKIQPAKLEDSAVYLCASSLGSQETQYFGPGTRLLVL.